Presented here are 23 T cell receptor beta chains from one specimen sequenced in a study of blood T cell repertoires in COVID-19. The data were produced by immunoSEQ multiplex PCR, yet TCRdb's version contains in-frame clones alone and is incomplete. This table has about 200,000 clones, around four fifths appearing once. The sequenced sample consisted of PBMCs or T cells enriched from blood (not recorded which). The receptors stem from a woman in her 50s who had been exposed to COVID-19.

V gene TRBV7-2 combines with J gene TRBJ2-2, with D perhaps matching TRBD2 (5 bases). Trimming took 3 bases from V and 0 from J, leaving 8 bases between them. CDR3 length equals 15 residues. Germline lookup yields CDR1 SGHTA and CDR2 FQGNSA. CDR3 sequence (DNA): TGTGCCAGCAGCTTTAGCGCGACGAACACCGGGGAGCTGTTTTTT. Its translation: CASSFSATNTGELFF.

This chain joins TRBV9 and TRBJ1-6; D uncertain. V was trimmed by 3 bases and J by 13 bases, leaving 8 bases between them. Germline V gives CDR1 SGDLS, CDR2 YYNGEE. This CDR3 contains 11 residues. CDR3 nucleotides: TGTGCCAGCAGCGGCGGCGGGCCCCTCCACTTT. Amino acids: CASSGGGPLHF.

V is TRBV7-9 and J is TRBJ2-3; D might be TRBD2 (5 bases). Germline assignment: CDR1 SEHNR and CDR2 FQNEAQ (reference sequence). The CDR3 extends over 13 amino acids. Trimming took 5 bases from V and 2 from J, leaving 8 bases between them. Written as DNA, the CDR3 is TGTGCCAGCAGCCCCGGGAACACAGATACGCAGTATTTT. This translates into CASSPGNTDTQYF.

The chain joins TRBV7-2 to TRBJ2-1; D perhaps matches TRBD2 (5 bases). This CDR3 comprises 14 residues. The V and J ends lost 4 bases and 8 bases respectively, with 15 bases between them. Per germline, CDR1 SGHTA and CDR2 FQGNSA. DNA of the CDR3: TGTGCCAGCAGCTCCGGAGGTACTAACCATGAGCAGTTCTTC. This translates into CASSSGGTNHEQFF.

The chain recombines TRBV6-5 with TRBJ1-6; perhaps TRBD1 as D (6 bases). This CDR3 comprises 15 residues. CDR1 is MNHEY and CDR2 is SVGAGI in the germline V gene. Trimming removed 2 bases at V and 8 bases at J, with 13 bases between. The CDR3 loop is CASSYGLQGYSPLHF. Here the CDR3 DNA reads TGTGCCAGCAGTTACGGGTTACAGGGATATTCACCCCTCCACTTT.

The CDR3 coding sequence is TGTGCCAGCAGCCTTTCTTTCGGGGAGCTGTTTTTT. This translates into CASSLSFGELFF. V usage is TRBV13 and J usage is TRBJ2-2; no clear D. The CDR3 loop spans 12 amino acids. Germline lookup yields CDR1 PRHDT and CDR2 FYEKMQ (reference sequence). V lost 5 bases and J 7 bases, leaving 8 bases between the germline ends. The full variable domain, completed using reference TRBV13 and TRBJ2-2, is AAGVIQSPRHLIKEKRETATLKCYPIPRHDTVYWYQQGPGQDPQFLISFYEKMQSDKGSIPDRFSAQQFSDYHSELNMSSLELGDSALYFCASSLSFGELFFGEGSRLTVL.

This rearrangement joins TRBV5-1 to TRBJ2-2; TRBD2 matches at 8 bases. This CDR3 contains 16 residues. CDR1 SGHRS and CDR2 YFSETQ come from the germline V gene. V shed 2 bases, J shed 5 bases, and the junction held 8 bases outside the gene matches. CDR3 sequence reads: CASSFLSGVGTGELFF. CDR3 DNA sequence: TGCGCCAGCAGCTTCCTTAGCGGGGTCGGTACCGGGGAGCTGTTTTTT.

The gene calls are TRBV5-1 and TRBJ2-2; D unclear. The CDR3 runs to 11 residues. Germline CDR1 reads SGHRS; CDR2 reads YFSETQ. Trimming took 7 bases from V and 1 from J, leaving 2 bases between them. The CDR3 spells CASQNTGELFF. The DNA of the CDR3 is TGCGCCAGCCAGAACACCGGGGAGCTGTTTTTT.

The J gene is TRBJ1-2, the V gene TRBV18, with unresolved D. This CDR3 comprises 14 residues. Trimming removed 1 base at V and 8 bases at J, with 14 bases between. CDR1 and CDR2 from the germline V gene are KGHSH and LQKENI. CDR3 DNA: TGTGCCAGCTCACCACGCGGTGCCTCGGGGGGCTACACCTTC. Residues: CASSPRGASGGYTF.

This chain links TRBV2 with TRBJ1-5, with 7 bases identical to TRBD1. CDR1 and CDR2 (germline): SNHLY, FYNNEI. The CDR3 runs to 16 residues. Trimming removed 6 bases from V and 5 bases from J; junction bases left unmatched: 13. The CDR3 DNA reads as TGTGCCAGCAGACAGGGGTACCTAACGTTGGATCAGCCCCAGCATTTT. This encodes CASRQGYLTLDQPQHF.

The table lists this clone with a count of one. The CDR3 DNA is TGTGCCAGCAGCTTAGGGTCCGGAGCTAGCGGGTACGAGCAGTACTTC. Protein sequence: CASSLGSGASGYEQYF. J is TRBJ2-7 and V is TRBV7-2, with TRBD2 identical over 8 bases. The CDR3 runs to 16 residues. V lost 1 base and J lost 4; bases outside the gene matches: 9. Germline V gene sequence: CDR1 SGHTA, CDR2 FQGNSA.

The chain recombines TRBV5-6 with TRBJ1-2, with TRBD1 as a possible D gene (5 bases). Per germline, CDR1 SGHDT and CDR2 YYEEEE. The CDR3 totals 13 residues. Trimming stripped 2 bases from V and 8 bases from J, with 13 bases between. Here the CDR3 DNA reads TGTGCCAGCAGCTTCCCCCCAGGGCACGGCTACACCTTC. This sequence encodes CASSFPPGHGYTF.

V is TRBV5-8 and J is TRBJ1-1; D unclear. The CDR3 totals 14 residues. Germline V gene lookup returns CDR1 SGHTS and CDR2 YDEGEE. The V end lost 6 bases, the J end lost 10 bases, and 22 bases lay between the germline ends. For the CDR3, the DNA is TGTGCCAGCACCCCCGGCGGGAGACGGGAGGTAGCTTTCTTT. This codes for CASTPGGRREVAFF.

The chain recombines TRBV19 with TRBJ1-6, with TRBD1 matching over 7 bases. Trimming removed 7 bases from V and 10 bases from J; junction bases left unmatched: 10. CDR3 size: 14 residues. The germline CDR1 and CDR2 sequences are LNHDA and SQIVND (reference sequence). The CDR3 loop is CASNNRGGQSPLHF. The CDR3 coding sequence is TGTGCCAGTAATAACAGGGGAGGACAGTCACCCCTCCACTTT.

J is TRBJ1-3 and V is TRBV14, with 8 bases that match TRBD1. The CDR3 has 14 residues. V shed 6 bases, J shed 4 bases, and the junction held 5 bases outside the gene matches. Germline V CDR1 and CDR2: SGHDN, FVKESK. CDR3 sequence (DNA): TGTGCCAGCAGAAGTTCAGGGGGCGGAAACACCATATATTTT. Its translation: CASRSSGGGNTIYF.

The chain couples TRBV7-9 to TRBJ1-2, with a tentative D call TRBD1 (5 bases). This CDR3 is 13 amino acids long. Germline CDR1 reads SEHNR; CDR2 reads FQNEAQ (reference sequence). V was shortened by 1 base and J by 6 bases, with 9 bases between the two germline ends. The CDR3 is CASSLETGDGYTF. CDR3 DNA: TGTGCCAGCAGCTTAGAAACGGGGGATGGCTACACCTTC.

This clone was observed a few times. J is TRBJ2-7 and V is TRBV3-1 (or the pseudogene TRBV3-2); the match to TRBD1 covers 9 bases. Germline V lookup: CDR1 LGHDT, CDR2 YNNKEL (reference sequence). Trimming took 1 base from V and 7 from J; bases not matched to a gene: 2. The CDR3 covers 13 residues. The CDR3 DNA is TGTGCCAGCAGCCAAGGGACAGGGGTAGAGCAGTACTTC. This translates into CASSQGTGVEQYF.

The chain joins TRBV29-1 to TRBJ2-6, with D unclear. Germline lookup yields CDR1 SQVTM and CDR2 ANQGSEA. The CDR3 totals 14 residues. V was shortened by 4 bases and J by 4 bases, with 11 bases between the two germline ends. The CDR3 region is CSVAVNSGANVLTF. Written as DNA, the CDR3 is TGCAGCGTTGCGGTCAACTCAGGGGCCAACGTCCTGACTTTC.

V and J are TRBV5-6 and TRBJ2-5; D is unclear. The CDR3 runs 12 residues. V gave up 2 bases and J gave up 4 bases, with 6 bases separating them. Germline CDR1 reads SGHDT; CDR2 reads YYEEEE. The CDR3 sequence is CASSFMRETQYF. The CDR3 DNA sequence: TGTGCCAGCAGCTTTATGAGAGAGACCCAGTACTTC.

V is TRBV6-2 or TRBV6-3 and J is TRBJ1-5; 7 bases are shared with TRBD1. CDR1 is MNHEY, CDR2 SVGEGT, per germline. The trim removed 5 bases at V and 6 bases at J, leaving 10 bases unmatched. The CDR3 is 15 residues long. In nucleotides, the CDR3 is TGTGCCAGCAGTGGGCCTCCGGGACAGCCTCAGCCCCAGCATTTT. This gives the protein CASSGPPGQPQPQHF.

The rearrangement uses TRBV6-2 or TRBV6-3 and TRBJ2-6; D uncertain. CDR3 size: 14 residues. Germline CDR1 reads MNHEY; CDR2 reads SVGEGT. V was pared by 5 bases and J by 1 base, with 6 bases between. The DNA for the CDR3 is TGTGCCAGCAGTCAGGTGTCTGGGGCCAACGTCCTGACTTTC. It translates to CASSQVSGANVLTF.

CDR3 nucleotides: TGTGCCAGCAGTCCGGGAGGGGGGACTAACTATGGCTACACCTTC. Translating it yields CASSPGGGTNYGYTF. The chain uses TRBV9 and TRBJ1-2, with D possibly matching TRBD1 (6 bases). Trimming removed 5 bases from V and 0 bases from J, with 14 bases in between. CDR3 length: 15 amino acids. Germline values: CDR1 SGDLS, CDR2 YYNGEE.

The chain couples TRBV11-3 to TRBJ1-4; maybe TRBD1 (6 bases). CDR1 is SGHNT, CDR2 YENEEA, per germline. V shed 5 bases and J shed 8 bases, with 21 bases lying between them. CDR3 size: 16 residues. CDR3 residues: CASSPRGLGAPEKLFF. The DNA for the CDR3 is TGTGCCAGCAGCCCTAGGGGCTTGGGGGCCCCAGAAAAACTGTTTTTT.